This T cell receptor beta chain came from a study of shared clonotypes between healthy human individuals. Study-wide background: Per donor, CD8 memory used one plate, CD8 naive used two, CD4 memory used three and CD4 naive used three.

Some clones are missing from TCRdb's copy, which holds only in-frame ones; the method was immunoSEQ multiplex PCR. The profile shows almost 750,000 clones, around 70% of them singletons. About this clone: The antigen is not known.

V lost 4 bases and J 0 bases, leaving 10 bases between the germline ends. This CDR3 is built from 15 residues. CDR1 and CDR2 from the germline V gene are SNHLY and FYNNEI. Whole-study results and caveats: Compared with clonotypes that all four donors shared, non-shared clonotypes had lower generation probabilities.

This sequence originates from a woman in her twenties or thirties in good health. The sequencing sample was made of memory CD4+ T cells sorted from blood. Subset noted: CD45RA-negative fraction. This rearrangement joins TRBV2 to TRBJ1-3; unclear D gene. CDR3 loop: CASSVGMYSGNTIYF. The CDR3 bases are TGTGCCAGCAGTGTAGGGATGTACTCTGGAAACACCATATATTTT.